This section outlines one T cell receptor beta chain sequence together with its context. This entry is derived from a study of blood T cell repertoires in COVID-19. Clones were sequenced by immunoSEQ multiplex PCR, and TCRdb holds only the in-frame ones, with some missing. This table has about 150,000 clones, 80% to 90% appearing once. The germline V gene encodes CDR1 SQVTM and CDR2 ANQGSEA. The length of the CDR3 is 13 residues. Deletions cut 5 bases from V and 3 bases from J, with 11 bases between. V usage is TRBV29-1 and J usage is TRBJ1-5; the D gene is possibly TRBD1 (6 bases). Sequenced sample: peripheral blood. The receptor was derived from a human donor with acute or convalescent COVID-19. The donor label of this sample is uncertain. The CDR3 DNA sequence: TGCAGCGTTTTACAGGGATCCAATCAGCCCCAGCATTTT. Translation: CSVLQGSNQPQHF.